Described below is a single T cell receptor (beta chain) sequence and its context. Its antigen is still unknown. The 5'RACE method, run with constant-segment primers, produced TCR alpha and TCR beta cDNA libraries (carrying sample barcodes and UMIs). TCRdb redid the calling of the 5' RACE reads with MiXCR, one entry per CDR3 protein. The sample has roughly 350,000 distinct CDR3 sequences; approximately 14% are singletons. This CDR3 comprises 17 residues. The germline gives CDR1 LGHNA, CDR2 YSLEER. V was trimmed by 0 bases and J by 2 bases, leaving 11 bases between them. The sample comes from a study of T-cell memory formation after mild COVID-19. General observations from the study: The study found contracting CD4+ clones mainly in CM and EM and contracting CD8+ clones in EMRA.

The material sequenced was PBMCs or a T cell subset sorted from them (not recorded which). The chain couples TRBV4-3 to TRBJ1-6; D uncertain. The sequence was collected from a young man who had mild COVID-19 (a few samples of this study predate the infection). Cell type and time point are not known. DNA of the CDR3: TGCGCCAGCAGCCAAGATCCGGGCAACACCTATAATTCACCCCTCCACTTT. It encodes CASSQDPGNTYNSPLHF.